This T cell receptor (beta chain) was sequenced for a study of cytomegalovirus exposure and HLA in healthy donors (dated by TCRdb to about 2017). As for the study more broadly: According to an earlier analysis of a few hundred of the donors, about 179 million T cells yielded 117 million unique TCR beta sequences and approximately 300 Gb of sequence data. An early release that covered more than 550 HLA-typed donors contained approximately 320 gigabases of sequencing data and roughly 84 million unique TCR sequences. Of the approximately 400 genotyped donors, roughly 76% were placed in the genetic ancestry cluster associated with self-reported Caucasian donors. The study aimed to test whether cataloging public T cell receptors could reveal signatures of past pathogen exposure. The study profiled the T cell repertoires of approximately 700 subjects by immunosequencing and related them to cytomegalovirus serostatus. A separate validation cohort of roughly 130 different subjects was used in addition to the roughly 620-subject first cohort. The study combined high-throughput TCR immunosequencing, statistical association of individual TCRs with disease status, and machine learning to predict cytomegalovirus infection status. A later analysis re-examined previously published TCR beta repertoires from roughly 720 donors and added high-resolution HLA genotyping to investigate patterns of TCR occurrence. Rather than drawing on any new phenotypic data, the later analysis identified candidate immune exposures from TCR beta sequences and the way those sequences occurred across donors. An earlier analysis of 500 to 650 of the donors applied high-throughput TCR beta sequencing to assess whether each TCR beta V gene segment acted as functional or pseudogenic. Donor age, sex, ethnicity and CMV serostatus were compiled together with the repertoire data. A later genetic analysis took genome-wide SNP genotypes for about 55% of the roughly 700 donors and used that subset as a discovery cohort. Every repertoire in the discovery cohort had been generated on one and the same sequencing platform. HLA typing covered class I and class II loci at four-digit resolution. The number of donors typed differed by locus, with roughly 620-640 for A, B, C, DRB1 and DQB1, roughly 520 for DQA1, approximately 570 for DPA1, and 450 to 480 for DPB1. Because of strong linkage in the cohort, five DR-DQ haplotypes were treated as single units for association and clustering. Across approximately 400 genotyped donors of the cohort, an average of roughly 200,000 unique TCR beta nucleotide sequences per donor were sequenced, and approximately 19% of those sequences were non-productive.

This clone has more than one count but fewer than ten. Its cognate antigen has yet to be identified. No quality values exist for individual bases; no much larger clone is one base distant. On the study overall, not on this receptor specifically: Most CMV-associated TCR beta chains appeared to be HLA-restricted in a later analysis, and the HLA associations seemed to be driven largely by CMV exposure. In a later analysis, HLA-associated TCR beta chains were found to be more clonally expanded and to have lower generation probabilities than equally common non-associated chains. In vitro tests confirmed that a few of the cytomegalovirus-associated TCR beta chains recognize cytomegalovirus antigens. The earlier analysis of 587 of the donors excluded 15 to 20 rarely observed V segments, including chromosome 9 orphons, because counts were too low. A cluster of highly shared sequence variants was judged likely to represent a technical artifact of the sequencing pipeline. A further reported finding was that TCR beta sequences accurately predicted the HLA-A and HLA-B alleles for most subjects in the first cohort. Because HLA typing was missing for some donors at each locus, association tests included only the typed subset. A later analysis reported that several top co-occurrence clusters appeared linked to parvovirus B19, influenza, CMV and Epstein-Barr virus. Strong co-occurrence of HLA alleles, especially DR and DQ, made assigning TCR associations to individual alleles difficult. The presence/absence analyses assumed that sequencing depth was roughly uniform across donors, and that assumption may not be true. The only immune exposure information available for the cohort was CMV serostatus. An earlier analysis of some 590 of the donors showed that most TCR beta V segments appeared in productive rearrangements either about 87% or about 30% of the time, which broadly matched IMGT annotations. Some IMGT-functional V segments, including TRBV6-2 and TRBV6-3, could not be told apart with the 87-base-pair reads, so those segments were excluded. It was suggested by the authors that the approach could potentially be generalized to other disease states and immunological phenotypes. Linkage disequilibrium might explain the correlated functional status among segregating V segments, but an unknown experimental factor could not be excluded. A total of roughly 160 TCR beta chains were listed by the study as associated with cytomegalovirus. In this cohort, only TCR beta chains were sequenced, and detectable features were limited by the absence of alpha or paired-chain data. In a later analysis, 16,951 TCR beta sequences were associated with specific HLA alleles at a false discovery rate of 0.05. V-gene and J-gene trimming of TCR beta chains was associated with a missense DCLRE1C variant in a later genetic analysis, and the association was replicated in an independent cohort. The classifier was reported to diagnose cytomegalovirus status with high specificity and sensitivity in both the original and validation cohorts. According to a later analysis, TCR association rates differed among HLA loci, with DRB1 alleles showing the most associated TCRs and HLA-C alleles showing the fewest. A later genetic analysis reported fewer N-insertions in productive TCRs among donors in an Asian-associated ancestry cluster than the roughly 700-donor mean. Across donors, most TCR sequences were observed very rarely, whereas some public TCRs were present in many individuals.

Library preparation used the immunoSEQ multiplex PCR assay. For the multiplex PCR, a mixture combining 60 forward primers for TCR Vbeta segments and 13 reverse primers for TCR Jbeta segments was used. A multiplex PCR assay on genomic DNA amplified the CDR3 region of rearranged TCR beta genes. The amplified TCR beta libraries were sequenced on the Illumina HiSeq System as 87-base-pair reads. In the authors' own workflow: In a later analysis, some 80 million unique TCR beta chains were counted across the roughly 610 repertoires, and approximately 9.9 million of these chains were shared by at least two donors. A nearest-neighbor algorithm error-corrected the raw reads and collapsed the reads into unique sequences, merging closely related sequences to remove PCR and sequencing errors. To assign V, D and J gene segments, CDR3 sequences were aligned to IMGT reference sequences. For a sequence to be retained, a match of at least six nucleotides to both a V gene segment and a J gene segment was required. Rearrangements were classified as productive when the CDR3 lacked stop codons and remained in frame with V and J, and all other rearrangements were classified as non-productive. CDR3 was defined according to IMGT convention as the region running from the second conserved V-encoded cysteine to the conserved J-encoded phenylalanine. The earlier analysis of about 500 of the donors excluded sequences that lacked an unambiguous match to a single V gene segment. In an earlier analysis of around 600 of the donors, V segments were called functional above 56.7% productive rearrangements and were called segregating when the between-donor standard deviation exceeded 5%. To diagnose cytomegalovirus status from the catalog of TCR beta chain sequences, a statistical classification framework was built. V and J gene assignment, in a later analysis, came from comparing TCR nucleotide sequences with IMGT/GENE-DB human TR gene sequences. A later analysis assigned CDR3 sequences and most-parsimonious VDJ recombination scenarios with the TCRdist pipeline. In a later analysis, each TCR beta chain was defined by its CDR3 amino acid sequence together with its V-gene family, and reads without a unique V-gene family were excluded. To address suspected cross-contamination and a sequencing artifact, a later analysis removed 550 to 750 highly shared, low-generation-probability nucleotide sequences. For each public chain, a later analysis derived a clonal expansion index from normalized ranks of inferred template counts within each repertoire. In a later analysis, generation probabilities were computed using a VDJ recombination model fitted to out-of-frame rearrangements, and the results were checked against IGoR. A later analysis scored TCR-TCR, TCR-HLA and TCR-CMV co-occurrence with hypergeometric tests, applying a repertoire-size bias correction to TCR pairs. False discovery rates were estimated in a later analysis by permuting HLA or CMV assignments 20 times. In a later analysis, co-occurring TCRs were grouped using DBSCAN, and TCRdist sequence similarity was added for clustering within HLA-allele-positive subsets. Repertoires with fewer than 30,000 or more than 120,000 public chains were left out of co-occurrence clustering, as were about 5 repertoires with anomalous nucleotide sharing. In its TCRdb copy, this immuneACCESS table keeps in-frame sequences only and misses some clones. Where compared with another copy, unresolved V genes explain less than half of these, and the others have no known cause. The V and J calls and clone size were taken over from that table, and D and trimming were inferred from the DNA. The sample includes over 150,000 clones, with 68% observed a single time. The biggest ten clones account for less than 3.5% of the sample.

The cohort was made up of under 800 healthy bone marrow donors. At the time of sampling, all cohort members were nominally healthy, though unrecorded immune exposures were likely present. The donor tested CMV seropositive and was one of the 289 seropositive cohort members. Every donor gave a peripheral blood sample, and the peripheral blood mononuclear cells from that sample were used for TCR beta sequencing. The Qiagen DNeasy Blood Extraction Kit was used to extract genomic DNA from the blood cell samples. From the cysteine up to the phenylalanine, the CDR3 has a length of 16 residues. Of the read, only the CDR3 DNA is kept; its 48 bases are in frame from base 1. Cut back by 1 base and 2 bases, the V and J ends lie 12 bases apart. In the germline V gene, CDR1 corresponds to MGHRA and CDR2 to YSYEKL.

Sequencing was done on a sample of PBMCs. This chain joins TRBV4-1 to TRBJ1-5; too little of a D gene remains to name it. The source is a woman between 40 and 50 years old in good health and CMV-seropositive. The nucleotide sequence reads as follows: TGCGCCAGCAGCCAAGGCCTAGAATGGGGCAATCAGCCCCAGCATTTT. Translated, it gives CASSQGLEWGNQPQHF.